There are many counts of the clone carrying this T cell receptor beta chain. Germline CDR1 MNHNS, CDR2 SASEGT. The CDR3 covers 14 residues. V gave up 6 bases and J gave up 4 bases; unmatched junction bases: 9. This sample was included in a study of neurological immune-mediated disorders. TCRdb reprocessed the 5' RACE reads via MiXCR and lists one record per CDR3 protein. The sample holds under 70,000 distinct CDR3 sequences, approximately 25% seen once. Stated time point: technical triplicate 2. The sequence derives from a man between 60 and 75 years old with HTLV-1-associated myelopathy (HAM/TSP). This chain connects TRBV6-1 to TRBJ2-7, with 7 bases aligning to TRBD1. Specimen: PBMCs. The CDR3 region is CASSLGTEPYEQYF. DNA of the CDR3: TGTGCCAGCAGCCTCGGGACAGAGCCTTACGAGCAGTACTTC.